Sequencing of this TCR beta chain was carried out in a study of T cell changes during pregnancy in multiple sclerosis. The ends lost 6 bases at V and 8 bases at J; junction bases unmatched: 12. The germline gives CDR1 SGHNT, CDR2 YENEEA. The CDR3 extends over 15 amino acids. Profiled with immunoSEQ multiplex PCR; TCRdb holds only in-frame clones, not every one. The sample carries approximately 71,000 clones, roughly 92% recorded once. This sequence originates from a female donor with multiple sclerosis, enrolled in a pregnancy study. This sample comprised peripheral blood, obtained in the second trimester of pregnancy. This chain connects TRBV11-3 to TRBJ2-1; 8 positions agree with TRBD1. The CDR3 sequence: CASSNWTGLGDEQFF. CDR3 nucleotides: TGTGCCAGCAGTAATTGGACAGGGTTAGGGGATGAGCAGTTCTTC.